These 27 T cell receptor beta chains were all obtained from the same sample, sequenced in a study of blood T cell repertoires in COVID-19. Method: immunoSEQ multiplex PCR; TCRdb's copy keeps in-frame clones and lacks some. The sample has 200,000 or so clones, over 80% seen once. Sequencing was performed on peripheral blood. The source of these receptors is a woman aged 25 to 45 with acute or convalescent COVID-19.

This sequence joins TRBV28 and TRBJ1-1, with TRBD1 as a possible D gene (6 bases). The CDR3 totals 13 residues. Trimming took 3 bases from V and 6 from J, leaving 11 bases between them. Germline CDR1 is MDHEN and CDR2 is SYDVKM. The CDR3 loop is CASSLGGPAEAFF. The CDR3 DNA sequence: TGTGCCAGCAGTTTGGGGGGGCCGGCTGAAGCTTTCTTT.

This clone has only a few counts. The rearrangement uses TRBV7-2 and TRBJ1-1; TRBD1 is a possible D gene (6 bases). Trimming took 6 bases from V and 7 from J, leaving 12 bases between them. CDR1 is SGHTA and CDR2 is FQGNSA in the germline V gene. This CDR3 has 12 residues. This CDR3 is CASRRGGDEAFF. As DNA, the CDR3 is TGTGCCAGCAGAAGGGGGGGAGATGAAGCTTTCTTT.

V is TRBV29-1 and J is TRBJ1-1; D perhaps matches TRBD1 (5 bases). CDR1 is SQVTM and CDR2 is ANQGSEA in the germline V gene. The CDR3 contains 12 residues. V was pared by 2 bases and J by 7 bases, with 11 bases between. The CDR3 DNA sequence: TGCAGCGTTGAAAGGAGGGGCGTTGAAGCTTTCTTT. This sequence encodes CSVERRGVEAFF.

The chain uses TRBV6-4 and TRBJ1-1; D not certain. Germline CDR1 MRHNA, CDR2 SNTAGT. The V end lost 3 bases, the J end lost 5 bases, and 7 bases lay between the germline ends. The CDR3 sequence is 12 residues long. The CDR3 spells CASSEMRTEAFF. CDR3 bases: TGTGCCAGCAGTGAAATGCGGACTGAAGCTTTCTTT.

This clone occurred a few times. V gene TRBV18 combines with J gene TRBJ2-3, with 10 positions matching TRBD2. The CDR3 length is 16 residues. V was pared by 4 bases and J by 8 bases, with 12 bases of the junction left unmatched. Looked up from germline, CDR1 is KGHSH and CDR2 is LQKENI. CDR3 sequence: CASSLAGLAPGGTQYF. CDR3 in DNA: TGTGCCAGCTCACTTGCGGGACTAGCGCCCGGGGGTACGCAGTATTTT.

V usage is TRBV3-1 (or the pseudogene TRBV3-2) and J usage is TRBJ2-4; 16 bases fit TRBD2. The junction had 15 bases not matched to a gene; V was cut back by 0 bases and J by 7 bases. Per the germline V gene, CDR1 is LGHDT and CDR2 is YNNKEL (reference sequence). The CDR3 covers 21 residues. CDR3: CASSQEAAGTSGRGQRNIQYF. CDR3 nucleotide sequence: TGTGCCAGCAGCCAAGAAGCCGCCGGGACTAGCGGGAGGGGCCAACGTAACATTCAGTACTTC.

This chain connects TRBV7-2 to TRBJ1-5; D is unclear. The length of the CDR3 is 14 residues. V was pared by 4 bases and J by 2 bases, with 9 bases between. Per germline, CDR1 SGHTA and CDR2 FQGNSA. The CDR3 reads CASSSLRGNQPQHF. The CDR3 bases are TGTGCCAGCAGCTCGCTGAGGGGCAATCAGCCCCAGCATTTT.

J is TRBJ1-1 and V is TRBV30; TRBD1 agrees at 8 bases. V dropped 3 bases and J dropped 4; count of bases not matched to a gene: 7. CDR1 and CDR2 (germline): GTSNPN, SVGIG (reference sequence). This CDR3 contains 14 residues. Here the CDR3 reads CAWRAGGAFTEAFF. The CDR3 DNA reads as TGTGCCTGGAGGGCAGGGGGCGCTTTCACTGAAGCTTTCTTT.

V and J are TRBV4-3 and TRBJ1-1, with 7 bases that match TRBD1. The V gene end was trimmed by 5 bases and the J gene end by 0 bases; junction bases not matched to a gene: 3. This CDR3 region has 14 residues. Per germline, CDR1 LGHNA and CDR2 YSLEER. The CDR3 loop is CASSKDRMNTEAFF. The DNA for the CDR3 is TGCGCCAGCAGCAAGGACAGGATGAACACTGAAGCTTTCTTT.

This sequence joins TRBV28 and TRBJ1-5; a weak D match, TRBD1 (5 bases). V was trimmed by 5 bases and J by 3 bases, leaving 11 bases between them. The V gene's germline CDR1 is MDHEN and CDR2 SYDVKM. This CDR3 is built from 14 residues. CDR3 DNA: TGTGCCAGCAGTCCCCGACAGCCCAATCAGCCCCAGCATTTT. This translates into CASSPRQPNQPQHF. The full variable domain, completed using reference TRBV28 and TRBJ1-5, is DVKVTQSSRYLVKRTGEKVFLECVQDMDHENMFWYRQDPGLGLRLIYFSYDVKMKEKGDIPEGYSVSREKKERFSLILESASTNQTSMYLCASSPRQPNQPQHFGDGTRLSIL.

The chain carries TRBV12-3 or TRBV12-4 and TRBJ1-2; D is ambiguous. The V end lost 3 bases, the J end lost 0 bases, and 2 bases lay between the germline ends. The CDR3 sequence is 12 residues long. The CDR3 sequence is CASSFSNYGYTF. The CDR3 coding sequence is TGTGCCAGCAGTTTCTCTAACTATGGCTACACCTTC.

The CDR3 nucleotides read TGCGCCAGCAGCCATCTCCCAGGGGCGCGTGGAAACACCATATATTTT. It encodes CASSHLPGARGNTIYF. The rearrangement links TRBV4-1 to TRBJ1-3; TRBD1 might be the D (6 bases). Germline V gene data show CDR1 as MGHRA and CDR2 as YSYEKL. Trimming pared 3 bases from V and 3 bases from J, leaving 15 bases between. There are 16 residues in the CDR3.

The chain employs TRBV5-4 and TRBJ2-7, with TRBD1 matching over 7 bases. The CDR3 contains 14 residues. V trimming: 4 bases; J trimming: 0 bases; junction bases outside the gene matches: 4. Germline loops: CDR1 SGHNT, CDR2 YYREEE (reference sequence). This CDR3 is CASSRDSNSYEQYF. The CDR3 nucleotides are TGTGCCAGCAGCCGGGACAGCAACTCCTACGAGCAGTACTTC.

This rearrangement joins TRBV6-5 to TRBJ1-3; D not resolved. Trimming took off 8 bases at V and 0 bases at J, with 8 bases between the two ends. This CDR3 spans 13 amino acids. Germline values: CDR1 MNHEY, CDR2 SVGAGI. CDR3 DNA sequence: TGTGCCAGCGGCACCTTCTCTGGAAACACCATATATTTT. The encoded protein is CASGTFSGNTIYF.

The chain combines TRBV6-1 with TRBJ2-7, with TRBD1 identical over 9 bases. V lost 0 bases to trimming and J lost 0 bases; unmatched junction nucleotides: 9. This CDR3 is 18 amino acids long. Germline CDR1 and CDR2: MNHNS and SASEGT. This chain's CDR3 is CASSEALRGTGSSYEQYF. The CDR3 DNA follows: TGTGCCAGCAGTGAAGCGCTTCGTGGGACAGGGAGCTCCTACGAGCAGTACTTC.

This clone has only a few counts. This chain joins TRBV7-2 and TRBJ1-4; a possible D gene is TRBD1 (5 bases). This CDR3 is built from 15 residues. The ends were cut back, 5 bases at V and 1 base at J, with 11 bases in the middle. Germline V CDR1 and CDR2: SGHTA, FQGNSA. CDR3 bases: TGTGCCAGCAGCACCGACGGGGGAACTAATGAAAAACTGTTTTTT. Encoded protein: CASSTDGGTNEKLFF.

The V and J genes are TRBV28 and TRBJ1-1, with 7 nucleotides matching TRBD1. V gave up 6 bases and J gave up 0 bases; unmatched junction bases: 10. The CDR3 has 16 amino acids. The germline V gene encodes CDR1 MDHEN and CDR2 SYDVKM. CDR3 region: CASRIYWTGMNTEAFF. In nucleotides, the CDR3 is TGTGCCAGCAGGATTTATTGGACAGGAATGAACACTGAAGCTTTCTTT.

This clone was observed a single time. CDR3 bases: TGTGCCATCAGTGAGTCTACGAGGGACTATGGCTACACCTTC. Translated, it gives CAISESTRDYGYTF. The chain is built from TRBV10-3 and TRBJ1-2; D not resolved. Germline V gene sequence: CDR1 ENHRY, CDR2 SYGVKD. Between the trimmed V and J ends, which lost 0 bases and 3 bases, there was a span of 8 bases. The CDR3 length is 14 residues.

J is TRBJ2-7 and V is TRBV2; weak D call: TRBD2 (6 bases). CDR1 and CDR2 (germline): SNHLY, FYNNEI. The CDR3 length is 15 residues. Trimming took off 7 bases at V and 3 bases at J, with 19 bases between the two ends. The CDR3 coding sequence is TGTGCCAGCACCCCCGGGACTTTCAATGACTACGAGCAGTACTTC. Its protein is CASTPGTFNDYEQYF. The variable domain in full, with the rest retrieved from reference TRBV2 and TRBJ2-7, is EPEVTQTPSHQVTQMGQEVILRCVPISNHLYFYWYRQILGQKVEFLVSFYNNEISEKSEIFDDQFSVERPDGSNFTLKIRSTKLEDSAMYFCASTPGTFNDYEQYFGPGTRLTVT.

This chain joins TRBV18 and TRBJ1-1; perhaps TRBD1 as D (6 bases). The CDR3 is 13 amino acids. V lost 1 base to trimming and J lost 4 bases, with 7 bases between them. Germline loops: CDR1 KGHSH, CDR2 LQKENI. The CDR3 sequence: CASSPQGGTEAFF. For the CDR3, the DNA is TGTGCCAGCTCACCACAAGGGGGCACTGAAGCTTTCTTT.

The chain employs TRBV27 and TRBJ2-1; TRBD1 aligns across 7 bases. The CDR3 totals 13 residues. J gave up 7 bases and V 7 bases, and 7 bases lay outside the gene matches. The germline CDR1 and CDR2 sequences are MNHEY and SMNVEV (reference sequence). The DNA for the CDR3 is TGTGCCAGCACACGACAGGGAAGGAATGAGCAGTTCTTC. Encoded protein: CASTRQGRNEQFF.

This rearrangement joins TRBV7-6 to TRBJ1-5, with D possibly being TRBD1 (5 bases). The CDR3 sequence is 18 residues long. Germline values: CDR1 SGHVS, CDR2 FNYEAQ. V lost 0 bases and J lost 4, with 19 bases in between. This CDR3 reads CASSLAKAEQAINQPQHF. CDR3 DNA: TGTGCCAGCAGCTTAGCAAAGGCGGAACAGGCGATTAATCAGCCCCAGCATTTT.

The CDR3 reads CASSLGASYSPLHF. The CDR3 DNA reads TGTGCCAGCAGCCTGGGGGCAAGTTATTCACCCCTCCACTTT. The chain is built from TRBV2 and TRBJ1-6, with a weak D call TRBD1 (6 bases). The V gene lost 6 bases and the J gene lost 8 bases, with 14 bases spanning the gap. Germline assignment: CDR1 SNHLY and CDR2 FYNNEI. The CDR3 covers 14 residues.

The CDR3 DNA is TGTGCCAGCAGCGACGGGGACAACATCAATTCACCCCTCCACTTT. This gives the protein CASSDGDNINSPLHF. The J gene is TRBJ1-6, the V gene TRBV27, with a possible D match to TRBD1 (6 bases). Germline values: CDR1 MNHEY, CDR2 SMNVEV (reference sequence). With 6 bases removed from V and 7 bases from J, the gap between germline ends came to 16 bases. This CDR3 is built from 15 residues.

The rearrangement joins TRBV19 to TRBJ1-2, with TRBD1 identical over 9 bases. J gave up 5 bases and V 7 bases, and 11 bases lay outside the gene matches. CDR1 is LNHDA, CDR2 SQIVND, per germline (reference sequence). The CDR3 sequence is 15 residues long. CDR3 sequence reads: CASKTTRQGGYGYTF. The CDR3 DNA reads TGTGCCAGTAAGACCACCCGACAGGGGGGGTATGGCTACACCTTC. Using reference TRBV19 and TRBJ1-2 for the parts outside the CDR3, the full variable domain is DGGITQSPKYLFRKEGQNVTLSCEQNLNHDAMYWYRQDPGQGLRLIYYSQIVNDFQKGDIAEGYSVSREKKESFPLTVTSAQKNPTAFYLCASKTTRQGGYGYTFGSGTRLTVV.

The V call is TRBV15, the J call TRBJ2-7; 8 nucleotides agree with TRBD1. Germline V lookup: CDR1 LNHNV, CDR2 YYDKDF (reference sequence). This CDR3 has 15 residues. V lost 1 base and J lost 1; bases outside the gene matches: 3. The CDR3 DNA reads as TGTGCCACCAGCAGAGTGGGGACAGGATCCTACGAGCAGTACTTC. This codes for CATSRVGTGSYEQYF. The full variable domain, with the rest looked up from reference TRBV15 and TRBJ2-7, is DAMVIQNPRYQVTQFGKPVTLSCSQTLNHNVMYWYQQKSSQAPKLLFHYYDKDFNNEADTPDNFQSRRPNTSFCFLDIRSPGLGDTAMYLCATSRVGTGSYEQYFGPGTRLTVT.

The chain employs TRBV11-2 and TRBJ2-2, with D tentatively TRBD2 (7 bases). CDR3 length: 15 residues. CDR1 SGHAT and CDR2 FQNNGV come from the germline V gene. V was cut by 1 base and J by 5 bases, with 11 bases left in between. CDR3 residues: CASSLVQGGTGELFF. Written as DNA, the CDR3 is TGTGCCAGCAGCTTAGTACAGGGAGGGACCGGGGAGCTGTTTTTT.